This T cell receptor (beta chain) was identified in a study of shared clonotypes between healthy human individuals. Those who donated were healthy HIV-negative adults, with no recent acute infections or vaccinations reported. Findings of the study overall: Memory subsets had estimated richness that was generally smaller than that of naive subsets.

With V trimmed by 0 bases and J by 6 bases, 8 bases remained unmatched. CDR1 and CDR2 (germline): PRHDT, FYEKMQ (reference sequence). The CDR3 totals 16 residues. Note on this clone: Its cognate antigen is unknown.

The data were produced by immunoSEQ multiplex PCR, yet TCRdb's version contains in-frame clones alone and is incomplete. The data hold over 95,000 clones, with roughly two thirds observed a single time. Sequencing input: memory CD8+ T cells sorted from blood. Subset given: CD45RO+ cells pooled with CCR7-negative TemRA cells. The J gene is TRBJ2-3, the V gene TRBV13; 8 positions match TRBD2. This clonotype originated in a woman aged 30 to 39 in good health. The CDR3, as DNA: TGTGCCAGCAGCTTAGGAACCCCGGGAGGGGCGGATACGCAGTATTTT. Amino acids: CASSLGTPGGADTQYF.